Shown below are 22 T cell receptor beta chains from a single sample sequenced in a study of tumor-infiltrating lymphocytes in primary liver carcinoma (dated by TCRdb to the late 2010s). The sequencer was an Illumina HiSeq 2500. A constant-region primer and ProtoScript II reverse transcriptase were used to reverse-transcribe TCRbeta-specific cDNA from roughly 0.55 ug total RNA. TCRbeta libraries were built with three nested multiplex PCR rounds, a slightly modified ARM-PCR procedure. Each of the first two PCR rounds ran for around 11 cycles using multiplex TRBV1-TRBV30 forward primers together with a Cbeta reverse primer. TCRdb cleaned the public reads at Q25 with fastp, built clones with MiXCR and kept in-frame beta chains. Records with the same CDR3 protein are collapsed into one entry carrying the most frequent genes and DNA. This sample holds 30,000 to 40,000 distinct CDR3 sequences; roughly 74% were observed only once. Of the sample, 16% falls within the top ten clones.

Without any cell sorting, total RNA and DNA were co-extracted from about 20-30 mg of bulk tissue using the AllPrep DNA/RNA mini kit. The sequenced sample consisted of liver tumor tissue from sampling region 4. Sample cell subset or site, as interpreted from the label and publication: tumor region T4, right-lateral pole. These receptors were collected from a man between 40 and 49 years old with primary liver carcinoma and hepatitis B virus infection.

As regards this clonotype: Here the CDR3 omits its conserved ending phenylalanine or tryptophan, so a read error is the likely source. The V and J genes are TRBV11-1 and TRBJ2-7, with D possibly TRBD2 on 6 matching bases. The CDR3 runs to 15 residues. Germline CDR1 and CDR2: SGHAT and FQDESV (reference sequence). CDR3 sequence (DNA): TGTGCCAGCAGATTAACGAGATCGGGAGAATACGACCAGTACTCC. Its protein is CASRLTRSGEYDQYS.

Of note for this clonotype: The CDR3 does not close with the conserved phenylalanine or tryptophan, likely indicating a read error. The chain is built from TRBV11-1 and TRBJ2-7; the D gene is possibly TRBD2 (6 bases). This CDR3 is built from 15 residues. The germline gives CDR1 SGHAT, CDR2 FQDESV (reference sequence). CDR3 sequence (DNA): TGTGTCAGCAGCTTAACGGGATCGGGAGAATATGAGCAGTACTTA. Amino acid sequence: CVSSLTGSGEYEQYL.

This clonotype was picked up one time. Without the conserved terminal phenylalanine or tryptophan, this CDR3 likely stems from a read error. V is TRBV4-2 and J is TRBJ1-4; D is undetermined. Germline V gives CDR1 LGHNA, CDR2 YNFKEQ. This CDR3 comprises 13 residues. This chain's CDR3 is CASGQSHREKLFL. The CDR3 nucleotides are TGTGCCAGCGGCCAGTCCCACCGTGAAAAACTGTTTCTT.

Of note for this clonotype: This CDR3 is missing its conserved last phenylalanine or tryptophan, likely due to a read error. The DNA is omitted, as the CDR3 cannot be located on it reliably, and the CDR3 follows TCRdb's listing. The V gene is TRBV24-1, the J gene TRBJ2-6. Germline V gives CDR1 KGHDR, CDR2 SFDVKD. The CDR3 totals 16 residues, both ends included. The CDR3 sequence is CATGKPGGSGANVLNY.

Notes on this clonotype: It may be a read error: a sequence one base away is much more abundant. This chain joins TRBV7-9 and TRBJ1-4; the D is unclear. This CDR3 has 14 amino acids. CDR1 SEHNR and CDR2 FQNEAQ come from the germline V gene (reference sequence). CDR3 protein: CASGLAGQNEKLLF. The CDR3 DNA follows: TGTGCCAGCGGCTTAGCTGGCCAGAATGAAAAACTGCTTTTT.

On this clonotype itself: The junction does not match germline at one end; this may be a read error. The chain employs TRBV4-3 and TRBJ2-7; D gene uncertain. The CDR3 extends over 13 amino acids. Germline V gene sequence: CDR1 LGHNA, CDR2 YSLEER. The CDR3 is CPSSQYLPYDQYF. The CDR3 DNA follows: TGCCCCAGCAGCCAATATCTGCCCTACGATCAGTACTTC.

This clonotype was seen a handful of times. The genes are TRBV4-2 and TRBJ2-7; 7 positions match TRBD2. From germline, CDR1 is LGHNA and CDR2 YNFKEQ. V trimming: 1 base; J trimming: 1 base; junction bases outside the gene matches: 7. The CDR3 spans 16 residues. The CDR3 sequence: CASSQAPGDYSYEQYF. The CDR3, as DNA: TGTGCCAGCAGCCAAGCTCCCGGGGACTATTCCTACGAGCAGTACTTC.

With regard to this clonotype: An end of the junction differs from the germline gene, which may be a read error. This rearrangement joins TRBV7-9 to TRBJ2-1, with TRBD2 matching 7 bases. This CDR3 is 16 amino acids long. Germline CDR1 reads SEHNR; CDR2 reads FQNEAQ (reference sequence). CDR3 coding DNA: TGTGACAGCAGCTTAGTCACTAGCGCGAGAAACAATGAGCAGTTCTTC. Translating it yields CDSSLVTSARNNEQFF. The entire variable domain, with the rest obtained from reference TRBV7-9 and TRBJ2-1, is as follows: DTGVSQNPRHKITKRGQNVTFRCDPISEHNRLYWYRQTLGQGPEFLTYFQNEAQLEKSRLLSDRFSAERPKGSFSTLEIQRTEQGDSAMYLCDSSLVTSARNNEQFFGPGTRLTVL.

This clonotype has just a few counts. The rearrangement links TRBV6-6 to TRBJ2-7, with D hard to call. V lost 5 bases and J lost 6, with 11 bases in between. The germline gives CDR1 MNHNY, CDR2 SVGAGI (reference sequence). The CDR3 sequence is 12 residues long. The CDR3 region is CASSRILGEQYF. CDR3 in DNA: TGTGCCAGCAGTCGCATCCTAGGCGAGCAGTACTTC.

This clonotype was picked up many times. Germline is not matched at one junction end, which may reflect a read error. The V gene is TRBV7-9, the J gene TRBJ2-3; D uncertain. Germline loops: CDR1 SEHNR, CDR2 FQNEAQ (reference sequence). This CDR3 spans 13 amino acids. The CDR3 nucleotides read TGTGCCAGCAGCTTAGCTTTCTCCACCGAGGATCTTTTT. The encoded protein is CASSLAFSTEDLF. Full variable domain (rest looked up from reference TRBV7-9 and TRBJ2-3): DTGVSQNPRHKITKRGQNVTFRCDPISEHNRLYWYRQTLGQGPEFLTYFQNEAQLEKSRLLSDRFSAERPKGSFSTLEIQRTEQGDSAMYLCASSLAFSTEDLFGPGTRLTVL.

This clonotype showed up many times. This may be a read error: a much more frequent sequence differs by one nucleotide. The J gene is TRBJ2-6, the V gene TRBV7-9; D is ambiguous. With 10 bases removed from V and 1 base from J, the gap between germline ends came to 8 bases. Germline CDR1 reads SEHNR; CDR2 reads FQNEAQ (reference sequence). This CDR3 is built from 13 residues. The CDR3, as DNA: TGTGCCAACAGACCGTCTGGGGCCAACGTCCTGACTTTC. Translating gives CANRPSGANVLTF.

Within the sample, this clonotype is medium-sized. This rearrangement joins TRBV28 to TRBJ2-7, with D unclear. The CDR3 is 14 amino acids. The ends were cut back, 5 bases at V and 11 bases at J, with 22 bases in the middle. Germline-derived CDR1 and CDR2 are MDHEN and SYDVKM. The CDR3, as DNA: TGTGCCAGCAGTCCCCTGGCGGACCAGAGAGTCGAGTACTTC. Encoded protein: CASSPLADQRVEYF.

Comments on this clonotype: One junction end disagrees with the germline gene, perhaps due to a read error. The chain uses TRBV29-1 and TRBJ1-1; perhaps TRBD1 as D (5 bases). Germline CDR1 reads SQVTM; CDR2 reads ANQGSEA. This CDR3 has 15 residues. CDR3 sequence reads: CSVVPGWGMVAEAFF. The CDR3 DNA is TGTAGCGTTGTTCCAGGGTGGGGTATGGTCGCTGAGGCTTTCTTT.

As for this clonotype: Being one base from a much bigger clone, this may be a read error. V gene TRBV9 combines with J gene TRBJ2-2; 14 bases fit TRBD2. The germline V gene encodes CDR1 SGDLS and CDR2 YYNGEE. The CDR3 has 15 amino acids. The chain's CDR3 is CASSGLAGGTGELLF. The CDR3 nucleotides read TGTGCCAGCAGCGGACTAGCGGGAGGGACCGGGGAGCTGCTTTTT.

By share, this clonotype counts as medium-sized (0.01 to 0.1%). The chain links TRBV5-4 to TRBJ1-6; 7 nucleotides agree with TRBD1. This CDR3 contains 14 residues. CDR1 and CDR2 (germline): SGHNT, YYREEE (reference sequence). J lost 9 bases, V lost 7 bases, and 10 bases had no gene match. The DNA of the CDR3 is TGTGCCAGCTCAGGGACAGCGCCTAGTTCACCCCTCCACTTT. It yields the protein CASSGTAPSSPLHF.

About this clonotype itself: This CDR3 fails to terminate in the conserved phenylalanine or tryptophan, so it likely reflects a read error. No DNA is shown, since the ends of the CDR3 on it are uncertain; the CDR3 is the one TCRdb lists. The rearrangement joins TRBV12-3 or TRBV12-4 to TRBJ1-6; the DNA was not used to check the table's D call, TRBD1. The length of the CDR3 is 14 amino acids, counting both ends. The chain's CDR3 is CASSSGTGDSPFHL.

On this clonotype itself: This may stem from a read error, because a much larger clone lies one nucleotide away. The V and J genes are TRBV18 and TRBJ2-3; D is perhaps TRBD1 (6 bases). Germline V gene data show CDR1 as KGHSH and CDR2 as LQKENI. The length of the CDR3 is 16 residues. The CDR3 region has the DNA TGTGCCGGCTCACTCCGACAGGACATGGGCACAGATACGCAGTATTTT. As protein: CAGSLRQDMGTDTQYF.

This clonotype was counted ten times or more. A much larger clone differs from this one at a single base, so this may be a read error. This chain connects TRBV4-1 to TRBJ2-5; D is perhaps TRBD2 (5 bases). This CDR3 spans 16 amino acids. Germline CDR1 and CDR2: MGHRA and YSYEKL. CDR3 nucleotide sequence: TGCGCCAGCAGCCAAGGTTGGGGAGCTCACCAAGAGACCCAGTGCTTC. Amino acid sequence: CASSQGWGAHQETQCF.

This clonotype has only a few counts. The junction departs from the called germline gene at one end, perhaps through a read error. In DNA, the CDR3 is TGTGTCAGCAGCTTTGGACGGCCCTACGAGCAGTATTTC. Translating gives CVSSFGRPYEQYF. The chain is built from TRBV5-5 and TRBJ2-7; D is unclear. The CDR3 covers 13 residues. Germline V lookup: CDR1 SGHKS, CDR2 YYEKEE (reference sequence).

For this clonotype: The junction shows a germline mismatch at one end, possibly a read error. The J gene is TRBJ2-5, the V gene TRBV5-4; TRBD1 aligns across 7 bases. The CDR3 contains 15 residues. From germline, CDR1 is SGHNT and CDR2 YYREEE (reference sequence). CDR3 nucleotides: TGTACCAGCAGCTTGAACGGGGACAGCCAAGAGACCCAATACTTC. Protein: CTSSLNGDSQETQYF.

As to this clonotype: This could be a read error, since a much larger clone is one nucleotide away. This sequence joins TRBV20-1 and TRBJ2-1, with D perhaps TRBD2 (6 bases). The DNA matches TRBJ2-7 better at its end, which makes the J call doubtful. The CDR3 has 15 amino acids. From germline, CDR1 is DFQATT and CDR2 SNEGSKA (reference sequence). The CDR3 DNA is TGCAGTGCTAGGAGCGGAGCGGGCTCCTACAATGAGCAGTACTTC. Protein sequence: CSARSGAGSYNEQYF.

The gene calls are TRBV11-1 and TRBJ2-4; 13 nucleotides match TRBD2. Germline V gives CDR1 SGHAT, CDR2 FQDESV (reference sequence). This CDR3 is built from 17 residues. Unmatched junction bases numbered 18, after V lost 5 bases and J lost 14 bases. The CDR3 DNA reads as TGTGCCAGCAGCCTTCCCGGGACTAGCGGGACCAAGAACATAGAGTACTTC. Its translation: CASSLPGTSGTKNIEYF.